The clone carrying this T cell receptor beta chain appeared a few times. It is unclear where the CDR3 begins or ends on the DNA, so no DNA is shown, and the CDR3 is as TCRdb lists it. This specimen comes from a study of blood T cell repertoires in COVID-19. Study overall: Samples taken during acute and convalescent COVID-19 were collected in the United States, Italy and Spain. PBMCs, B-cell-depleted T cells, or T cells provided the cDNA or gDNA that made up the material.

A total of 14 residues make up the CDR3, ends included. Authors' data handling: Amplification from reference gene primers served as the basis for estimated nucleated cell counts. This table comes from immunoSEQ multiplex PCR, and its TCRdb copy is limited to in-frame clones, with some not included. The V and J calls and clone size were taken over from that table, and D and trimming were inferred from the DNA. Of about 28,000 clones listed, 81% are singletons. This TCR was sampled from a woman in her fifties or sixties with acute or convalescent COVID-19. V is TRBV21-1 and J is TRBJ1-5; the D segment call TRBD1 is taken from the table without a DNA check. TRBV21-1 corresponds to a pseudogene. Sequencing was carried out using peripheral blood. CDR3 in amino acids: CATRWGWGNQPQHF.